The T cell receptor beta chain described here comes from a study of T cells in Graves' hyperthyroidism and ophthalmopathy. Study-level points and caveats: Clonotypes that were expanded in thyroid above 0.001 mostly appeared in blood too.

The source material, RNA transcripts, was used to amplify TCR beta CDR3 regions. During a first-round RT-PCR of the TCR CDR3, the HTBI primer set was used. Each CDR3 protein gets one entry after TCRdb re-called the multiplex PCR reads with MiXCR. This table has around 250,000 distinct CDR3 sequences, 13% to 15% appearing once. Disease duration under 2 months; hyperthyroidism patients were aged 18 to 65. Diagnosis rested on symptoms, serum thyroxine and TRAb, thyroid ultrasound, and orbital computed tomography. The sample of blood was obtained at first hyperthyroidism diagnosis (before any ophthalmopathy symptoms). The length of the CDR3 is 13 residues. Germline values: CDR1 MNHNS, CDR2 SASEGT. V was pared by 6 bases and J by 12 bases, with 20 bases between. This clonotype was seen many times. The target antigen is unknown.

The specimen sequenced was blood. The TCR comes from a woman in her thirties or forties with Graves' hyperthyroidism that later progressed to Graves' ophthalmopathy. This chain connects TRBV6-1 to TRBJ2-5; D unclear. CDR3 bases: TGTGCCAGCAGCCAGTCTCCCCAGGCTGGAAAGTACTTC. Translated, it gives CASSQSPQAGKYF.